This T cell receptor (beta chain) was retrieved from a study of control samples from healthy donors and cancer patients (TCRdb year 2020). Concerning this clone itself: Its antigen remains unidentified. Base qualities are missing; no much larger clone stands one base away.

Compared with germline, V lacks 3 bases and J lacks 6 bases; bases without a gene match: 7. CDR1 and CDR2, looked up from the germline V gene, are SGHTA and FQGNSA. Measured from the cysteine to the phenylalanine, the CDR3 is 16 residues long. Of the read, only the CDR3 DNA is kept; its 48 bases are in frame from base 1. The library relied on the immunoSEQ multiplex PCR assay. This immuneACCESS table, as held by TCRdb, lists in-frame sequences with V and J called but not all clones. Of the missing ones, under half trace to an unresolved V gene in checked studies; the others have no known cause. Across this sample there are under 200,000 clones, with roughly 91% seen only once. The biggest ten clones account for about 1.6% of the sample.

The sequenced sample was blood. This sequence originates from a woman aged 30 to 39 in good health. The sequence joins TRBV7-2 to TRBJ2-2, with 10 bases in between that match TRBD1. The sequenced DNA is TGTGCCAGCAGCTTGGGACAGGGGCCAGTATCCGGGGAGCTGTTTTTT. Translated, it gives CASSLGQGPVSGELFF.